This entry lists 26 T cell receptor beta chains sequenced from one sample in a study of T cell repertoires in cytomegalovirus infection. No antigens are known for them. In TCRdb, the reads were re-called with MiXCR into one record per CDR3 protein. There are approximately 1,000,000 distinct CDR3 sequences in the sample; approximately 30% occur only once, and under 15% lies in the top ten. Sequencing was performed on cultured CD8+ T cells from PBMCs, taken from culture after CMV antigen stimulation. Every receptor here comes from a human donor in good health (CMV status not recorded). Some clones in this sample may be carry-over from other donors' samples.

This clonotype has more than one count but fewer than ten. The chain uses TRBV27 and TRBJ1-1, with a weak D call TRBD1 (6 bases). The CDR3 loop spans 14 amino acids. Germline CDR1 is MNHEY and CDR2 is SMNVEV (reference sequence). Trimming stripped 6 bases from V and 4 bases from J, with 15 bases between. The CDR3 nucleotides are TGTGCCAGCAGGACATTGGGGGCCGGCACTGAAGCTTTCTTT. Its translation is CASRTLGAGTEAFF.

The chain carries TRBV27 and TRBJ2-3; 10 nucleotides agree with TRBD1. Germline V gives CDR1 MNHEY, CDR2 SMNVEV (reference sequence). The trim removed 5 bases at V and 6 bases at J, leaving 8 bases unmatched. The CDR3 extends over 15 amino acids. DNA for the CDR3: TGTGCCAGCAGTCGGCCGGGACAGGGGATGGATACGCAGTATTTT. Residues: CASSRPGQGMDTQYF.

The chain uses TRBV7-9 and TRBJ2-1; 9 positions agree with TRBD1. Germline CDR1 reads SEHNR; CDR2 reads FQNEAQ (reference sequence). Trimming cost V 4 bases and J 2 bases; bases outside gene matches: 18. The CDR3 length is 20 residues. CDR3 sequence: CASSYPGTGTVIQTYNEQFF. The CDR3 DNA is TGTGCCAGCAGCTACCCCGGGACAGGGACGGTAATTCAAACCTACAATGAGCAGTTCTTC. Full variable domain (rest looked up from reference TRBV7-9 and TRBJ2-1): DTGVSQNPRHKITKRGQNVTFRCDPISEHNRLYWYRQTLGQGPEFLTYFQNEAQLEKSRLLSDRFSAERPKGSFSTLEIQRTEQGDSAMYLCASSYPGTGTVIQTYNEQFFGPGTRLTVL.

This chain connects TRBV7-8 to TRBJ2-1; D remains ambiguous. This CDR3 comprises 17 residues. Looked up from germline, CDR1 is SGHVS and CDR2 is FQNEAQ. The V gene lost 0 bases and the J gene lost 1 base, with 13 bases spanning the gap. The CDR3 coding sequence is TGTGCCAGCAGCTTAGCGCTCTTAGGCGAATCCTACAATGAGCAGTTCTTC. The encoded protein is CASSLALLGESYNEQFF.

The chain has TRBV9 and TRBJ2-1; 8 bases align to TRBD2. Germline loops: CDR1 SGDLS, CDR2 YYNGEE. The CDR3 sequence is 15 residues long. Trimming took 4 bases from V and 7 from J; bases not matched to a gene: 10. In nucleotides, the CDR3 is TGTGCCAGCAGCCCCAAGGGACTAGTTAATAATGAGCAGTTCTTC. This encodes CASSPKGLVNNEQFF. Full variable domain (missing parts from reference TRBV9 and TRBJ2-1): DSGVTQTPKHLITATGQRVTLRCSPRSGDLSVYWYQQSLDQGLQFLIQYYNGEERAKGNILERFSAQQFPDLHSELNLSSLELGDSALYFCASSPKGLVNNEQFFGPGTRLTVL.

The chain couples TRBV10-3 to TRBJ2-3; D remains ambiguous. This CDR3 contains 14 residues. V dropped 4 bases and J dropped 5 bases, with 13 bases sitting between them. Germline lookup yields CDR1 ENHRY and CDR2 SYGVKD. CDR3: CAISGGPTRDTQYF. The DNA of the CDR3 is TGTGCCATCAGTGGGGGTCCCACACGAGATACGCAGTATTTT.

The chain combines TRBV19 with TRBJ2-5; D may be TRBD1 (5 bases). Trimming removed 2 bases at V and 0 bases at J, with 10 bases between. CDR1 LNHDA and CDR2 SQIVND come from the germline V gene (reference sequence). This CDR3 region has 15 residues. CDR3 nucleotides: TGTGCCAGTAGTATAAGCCCAGGGTACCAAGAGACCCAGTACTTC. Protein: CASSISPGYQETQYF.

The gene calls are TRBV13 and TRBJ2-1; maybe TRBD1 (6 bases). Trimming cost V 3 bases and J 5 bases, with 11 bases left between them. The CDR3 sequence is 14 residues long. The germline V gene has CDR1 PRHDT and CDR2 FYEKMQ (reference sequence). The CDR3 loop reads CASSFSRTDNEQFF. In DNA, the CDR3 is TGTGCCAGCAGCTTTAGTCGGACAGACAATGAGCAGTTCTTC.

Only a few counts were recorded for this clonotype. The gene calls are TRBV11-1 and TRBJ1-1; D gene unclear. Germline V lookup: CDR1 SGHAT, CDR2 FQDESV (reference sequence). V dropped 7 bases and J dropped 0 bases, with 15 bases sitting between them. The length of the CDR3 is 15 residues. The CDR3 DNA is TGTGCCAGCAACATACTACGCCCGATGAACACTGAAGCTTTCTTT. It is translated as CASNILRPMNTEAFF. Complete variable domain (other parts from reference TRBV11-1 and TRBJ1-1): EAEVAQSPRYKITEKSQAVAFWCDPISGHATLYWYRQILGQGPELLVQFQDESVVDDSQLPKDRFSAERLKGVDSTLKIQPAELGDSAMYLCASNILRPMNTEAFFGQGTRLTVV.

This clonotype was observed a handful of times. The genes are TRBV11-2 and TRBJ1-1; D gene uncertain. The V gene's germline CDR1 is SGHAT and CDR2 FQNNGV. V was clipped by 3 bases and J by 7 bases, with 12 bases between them. This CDR3 region has 13 residues. CDR3: CASSFGPGGEAFF. The CDR3 DNA sequence: TGTGCCAGCAGCTTTGGCCCTGGAGGTGAAGCTTTCTTT.

V usage is TRBV7-8 and J usage is TRBJ1-1, with D perhaps TRBD1 (5 bases). Germline CDR1 is SGHVS and CDR2 is FQNEAQ. This CDR3 has 15 residues. Trimming took off 5 bases at V and 5 bases at J, with 18 bases between the two ends. The DNA for the CDR3 is TGTGCCAGCAGCAGCCTTAGAGGGGAATTGACTGAAGCTTTCTTT. Translating it yields CASSSLRGELTEAFF.

V is TRBV7-9 and J is TRBJ2-5, with D maybe TRBD2 (6 bases). Germline V gives CDR1 SEHNR, CDR2 FQNEAQ (reference sequence). Trimming left V 5 bases short and J 1 base short, with 11 bases between. This CDR3 is 14 amino acids long. The CDR3 coding sequence is TGTGCCAGCAGCGCACCGGGGGTCCAAGAGACCCAGTACTTC. Residues: CASSAPGVQETQYF.

This clonotype was seen a handful of times. The rearrangement joins TRBV14 to TRBJ2-2; D is undetermined. The V gene's germline CDR1 is SGHDN and CDR2 FVKESK. CDR3 size: 13 residues. V lost 2 bases and J 4 bases, leaving 5 bases between the germline ends. This chain's CDR3 is CASSQMVTGELFF. The CDR3 DNA sequence: TGTGCCAGCAGCCAAATGGTCACCGGGGAGCTGTTTTTT. The full variable domain, rest sourced from reference TRBV14 and TRBJ2-2, is EAGVTQFPSHSVIEKGQTVTLRCDPISGHDNLYWYRRVMGKEIKFLLHFVKESKQDESGMPNNRFLAERTGGTYSTLKVQPAELEDSGVYFCASSQMVTGELFFGEGSRLTVL.

This clonotype was seen at least ten times. V and J are TRBV10-2 and TRBJ1-2; D is unclear. From germline, CDR1 is WSHSY and CDR2 SAAADI. V was clipped by 0 bases and J by 1 base, with 3 bases between them. CDR3 length equals 13 residues. CDR3 in DNA: TGCGCCAGCAGTGAGTCAGTTAACTATGGCTACACCTTC. It encodes CASSESVNYGYTF.

The gene calls are TRBV6-6 and TRBJ2-7, with 8 bases fitting TRBD2. Losses at the gene ends were 0 bases for V and 3 bases for J; bases not matched to a gene: 13. Germline V gene sequence: CDR1 MNHNY, CDR2 SVGAGI (reference sequence). The CDR3 is 18 residues long. The CDR3 DNA is TGTGCCAGCAGTTACTCCTTAGCCGGGACTAGTACGTTCTACGAGCAGTACTTC. It encodes CASSYSLAGTSTFYEQYF.

The CDR3 nucleotides read TGTGCCAGCAGTTACTCCCGGAAGGACTATGGCTACACCTTC. This codes for CASSYSRKDYGYTF. This sequence joins TRBV6-2 or TRBV6-3 and TRBJ1-2, with D uncertain. V dropped 0 bases and J dropped 3 bases, with 8 bases sitting between them. Per germline, CDR1 MNHEY and CDR2 SVGEGT. The CDR3 is 14 residues long.

This clonotype was found a few times. The CDR3 DNA reads TGTGCCAGCAATGAACAGGGCCCATACTATGGCTACACCTTC. It codes for CASNEQGPYYGYTF. V is TRBV6-2 or TRBV6-3 and J is TRBJ1-2; D possibly corresponds to TRBD1 (6 bases). Trimming removed 7 bases from V and 3 bases from J, with 15 bases in between. The CDR3 covers 14 residues. Per germline, CDR1 MNHEY and CDR2 SVGEGT.

This clonotype was recorded a few times. The V gene is TRBV7-9, the J gene TRBJ2-4; TRBD2 matches 12 bases. Trimming took 5 bases from V and 0 from J; bases not matched to a gene: 5. This CDR3 has 17 residues. Germline CDR1 is SEHNR and CDR2 is FQNEAQ (reference sequence). The CDR3 DNA sequence: TGTGCCAGCAGCCCCCCTAGCGGGGGGGAAGCCAAAAACATTCAGTACTTC. Translated, it gives CASSPPSGGEAKNIQYF.

The rearrangement links TRBV27 to TRBJ2-7, with D tentatively TRBD2 (6 bases). The CDR3 is made up of 13 amino acids. Germline-derived CDR1 and CDR2 are MNHEY and SMNVEV (reference sequence). Trimming took off 4 bases at V and 5 bases at J, with 12 bases between the two ends. Written as DNA, the CDR3 is TGTGCCAGCAGTTCGGGACTGATACACGAGCAGTACTTC. Its protein is CASSSGLIHEQYF.

CDR3 loop: CASEGSRETQYF. The CDR3 DNA follows: TGTGCCAGCGAAGGATCTCGAGAGACCCAGTACTTC. This chain connects TRBV28 to TRBJ2-5; no clear D. Germline CDR1 and CDR2: MDHEN and SYDVKM. Trimming shortened V by 8 bases and J by 4 bases, and 11 bases separated the two germline ends. The CDR3 consists of 12 residues.

This rearrangement joins TRBV4-1 to TRBJ2-7; a weak D match, TRBD2 (6 bases). Between the trimmed V and J ends, which lost 4 bases and 7 bases, there was a span of 17 bases. CDR3 length: 14 residues. Germline-derived CDR1 and CDR2 are MGHRA and YSYEKL. The CDR3 is CASSPLPEAGEQYV. For the CDR3, the DNA is TGCGCCAGCAGCCCCCTCCCCGAAGCGGGTGAGCAGTACGTC.

This clonotype appeared a few times. The CDR3: CATRGPGVEKLFF. The DNA of the CDR3 is TGTGCCACCCGGGGGCCCGGGGTTGAAAAACTGTTTTTT. V gene TRBV12-3 or TRBV12-4 combines with J gene TRBJ1-4; D is possibly TRBD1 (6 bases). V shed 10 bases and J shed 7 bases, with 16 bases lying between them. This CDR3 region has 13 residues.

Many counts were recorded for this clonotype. CDR3 DNA: TGTGCCAGCAGCGAAGTCGTCCAAAATGAAAAACTGTTTTTT. Encoded protein: CASSEVVQNEKLFF. This chain joins TRBV7-2 and TRBJ1-4; D is undetermined. Germline V gene sequence: CDR1 SGHTA, CDR2 FQGNSA. This CDR3 is built from 14 residues. V gave up 5 bases and J gave up 5 bases, with 12 bases separating them.

The V call is TRBV24-1, the J call TRBJ2-3; the D is unclear. The germline V and J ends were trimmed by 1 base and 7 bases, with 8 bases remaining between them. The V gene's germline CDR1 is KGHDR and CDR2 SFDVKD. The CDR3 has 13 residues. The CDR3, as DNA: TGTGCCACCAGTGATTTTGACAAGTATACGCAGTATTTT. It codes for CATSDFDKYTQYF.

The chain employs TRBV6-5 and TRBJ2-1; D is undetermined. The CDR3 spans 13 residues. V lost 2 bases and J 6 bases, leaving 8 bases between the germline ends. Germline values: CDR1 MNHEY, CDR2 SVGAGI. The CDR3 sequence is CASSYPLGNEQFF. In nucleotides, the CDR3 is TGTGCCAGCAGTTACCCGTTGGGCAATGAGCAGTTCTTC.

The V call is TRBV29-1, the J call TRBJ1-4; 8 bases are a match to TRBD1. Germline V CDR1 and CDR2: SQVTM, ANQGSEA. The V and J ends lost 0 bases and 7 bases, in that order; junction bases with no gene match: 4. CDR3 length: 14 residues. The CDR3 loop is CSVEETGTGEKLFF. As DNA, the CDR3 is TGCAGCGTTGAAGAGACAGGGACAGGTGAAAAACTGTTTTTT. The full variable domain, in which reference TRBV29-1 and TRBJ1-4 provide the parts outside the CDR3, is SAVISQKPSRDICQRGTSLTIQCQVDSQVTMMFWYRQQPGQSLTLIATANQGSEATYESGFVIDKFPISRPNLTFSTLTVSNMSPEDSSIYLCSVEETGTGEKLFFGSGTQLSVL.